This TCR beta chain came from a study of early T cells in non-severe SARS-CoV-2 infection. Study overall: With bulk RNA from unsorted whole blood as input, sequencing yielded unpaired chains.

Attached unique molecular identifiers marked individual cDNA molecules. TCRdb itself ran the 5' RACE reads through MiXCR, one entry per CDR3 protein. This sample has some 81,000 distinct CDR3 sequences, with approximately 15% found just once. Germline V lookup: CDR1 LGHNA, CDR2 YNFKEQ. The CDR3 runs to 13 residues. V shed 5 bases and J shed 7 bases, with 11 bases lying between them. The J gene is TRBJ1-4, the V gene TRBV4-2; D call uncertain. This clonotype originated in an adult who was a healthcare worker with PCR-confirmed SARS-CoV-2 infection or an uninfected control (not recorded which). Source material: whole blood. CDR3 DNA: TGTGCCAGCAGCTACTCTGAGGGTGAAAAACTGTTTTTT. Translating gives CASSYSEGEKLFF.